These 3 T cell receptor beta chains came from one sample sequenced in a study of blood T cell repertoires in COVID-19. Using immunoSEQ multiplex PCR, the repertoire was profiled, and TCRdb retains in-frame clones only, with some absent. Here the sample spans 200,000 or so clones, around 82% being singletons. Input material: PBMCs or T cells enriched from blood (not recorded which). These receptors all stem from a man aged 35 to 55 who had recovered from COVID-19.

This clone is deemed medium-sized. The chain joins TRBV7-8 to TRBJ2-7; TRBD2 might be the D (6 bases). This CDR3 has 14 amino acids. Trimming took 5 bases from V and 3 from J, leaving 14 bases between them. The germline gives CDR1 SGHVS, CDR2 FQNEAQ. For the CDR3, the DNA is TGTGCCAGCAGCCTAGACTCCGGGGGCTACGAGCAGTACTTC. The encoded protein is CASSLDSGGYEQYF.

This clone has a single count. The rearrangement joins TRBV6-2 or TRBV6-3 to TRBJ1-5; D ambiguous. This CDR3 contains 14 residues. The germline CDR1 and CDR2 sequences are MNHEY and SVGEGT. Trimming took 4 bases from V and 15 from J, leaving 22 bases between them. CDR3 DNA: TGTGCCAGCAGTTTGCAGTTCGGACTTCCCGTCCTGCATTTT. Translating it yields CASSLQFGLPVLHF.

The genes are TRBV4-2 and TRBJ2-4; 11 bases align to TRBD2. Germline V gene data show CDR1 as LGHNA and CDR2 as YNFKEQ. CDR3 length equals 15 residues. The J segment lost 6 bases and the V segment lost 4 bases, leaving 5 bases of the junction unmatched. Here the CDR3 reads CASSPIAGGVNIQYF. The CDR3 DNA follows: TGTGCCAGCAGCCCCATAGCGGGGGGGGTAAACATTCAGTACTTC.